The 9 T cell receptor beta chains below come from one sample, sequenced in a study of blood T cell repertoires in COVID-19. Clones were sequenced by immunoSEQ multiplex PCR, and TCRdb holds only the in-frame ones, with some missing. This sample has 300,000 or so clones, with about 90% found just once. The sample comprised peripheral blood. These receptors came from a woman aged 25 to 39 with COVID-19, enrolled during active disease.

The CDR3 loop is CASRPDRAGELFF. For the CDR3, the DNA is TGTGCCAGTAGACCCGACAGGGCCGGGGAGCTGTTTTTT. The rearrangement joins TRBV19 to TRBJ2-2; 7 nucleotides line up with TRBD1. Germline CDR1 and CDR2: LNHDA and SQIVND (reference sequence). With 6 bases clipped from V and 6 bases from J, the junction kept 4 bases outside the gene matches. CDR3 size: 13 residues.

This chain links TRBV2 with TRBJ2-2; 10 bases match TRBD2. Germline lookup yields CDR1 SNHLY and CDR2 FYNNEI. V lost 6 bases and J lost 3; bases outside the gene matches: 13. The CDR3 spans 18 residues. CDR3 sequence reads: CASRVTSGMGADTGELFF. CDR3 sequence (DNA): TGTGCCAGCAGGGTAACTAGCGGGATGGGAGCGGACACCGGGGAGCTGTTTTTT.

The chain couples TRBV4-2 to TRBJ1-1; weak D call: TRBD1 (6 bases). In germline, CDR1 is LGHNA, CDR2 YNFKEQ. The CDR3 is 17 residues long. V was pared by 0 bases and J by 0 bases, with 14 bases between. CDR3 nucleotides: TGTGCCAGCAGCCAAGAAGGAAGGACAGACCTGAACACTGAAGCTTTCTTT. Its protein is CASSQEGRTDLNTEAFF.

The chain is built from TRBV5-4 and TRBJ2-5; D is possibly TRBD2 (5 bases). Germline V gives CDR1 SGHNT, CDR2 YYREEE (reference sequence). Trimming took 1 base from V and 5 from J, leaving 12 bases between them. The CDR3 is 14 amino acids. The CDR3 protein is CASSLSLLGETQYF. CDR3 DNA: TGTGCCAGCAGCTTGAGTCTACTAGGGGAGACCCAGTACTTC.

The CDR3 loop is CASSRAGTGYNEQFF. CDR3 coding DNA: TGTGCCAGCAGTCGAGCCGGGACAGGGTACAATGAGCAGTTCTTC. The chain joins TRBV28 to TRBJ2-1; 9 positions agree with TRBD1. J was trimmed by 4 bases and V by 5 bases; bases with no gene match: 6. The CDR3 runs to 15 residues. CDR1 is MDHEN, CDR2 SYDVKM, per germline.

The chain carries TRBV2 and TRBJ2-3; 10 bases align to TRBD2. CDR3 size: 17 residues. V shed 3 bases, J shed 0 bases, and the junction held 6 bases outside the gene matches. Germline loops: CDR1 SNHLY, CDR2 FYNNEI. The CDR3 DNA reads TGTGCCAGCAGTGACGGACTAGCGGATACTAGCACAGATACGCAGTATTTT. This gives the protein CASSDGLADTSTDTQYF.

The rearrangement joins TRBV7-2 to TRBJ2-7; possibly TRBD2 for D (6 bases). Germline CDR1 reads SGHTA; CDR2 reads FQGNSA. The CDR3 contains 16 residues. Between the trimmed V and J ends, which lost 5 bases and 0 bases, there was a span of 17 bases. This chain's CDR3 is CASSAIERALSYEQYF. In nucleotides, the CDR3 is TGTGCCAGCAGCGCCATAGAGCGGGCCCTCTCCTACGAGCAGTACTTC.

A note on this clone: At one end, the junction sequence differs from germline, possibly due to a read error. The chain recombines TRBV11-2 with TRBJ2-5; TRBD1 matches 10 bases. Germline V CDR1 and CDR2: SGHAT, FQNNGV. This CDR3 region has 16 residues. CDR3 residues: CASSVDNRDRGETQYF. CDR3 DNA sequence: TGTGCCAGCAGCGTAGATAACCGGGACAGGGGAGAGACCCAGTACTTC.

CDR3 region: CASSLDPNMNTEAFF. The CDR3 nucleotides are TGCGCCAGCAGCTTGGATCCGAACATGAACACTGAAGCTTTCTTT. The rearrangement links TRBV5-1 to TRBJ1-1; no firm D call. CDR3 length equals 15 residues. From germline, CDR1 is SGHRS and CDR2 YFSETQ. V was trimmed by 0 bases and J by 0 bases, leaving 9 bases between them.